The sequence of this T cell receptor (beta chain) was determined in a study of T cells in Graves' hyperthyroidism and ophthalmopathy. The V and J ends lost 6 bases and 7 bases, in that order; junction bases with no gene match: 8. The CDR3 loop spans 15 amino acids. This clonotype came up many times. RNA transcripts were the template for amplifying TCR beta CDR3 regions. The study used the HTBI primer set for a first-round RT-PCR of the TCR CDR3. TCRdb reanalysed the multiplex PCR reads using MiXCR and keeps one entry per CDR3 protein. The table includes about 770,000 distinct CDR3 sequences, around 19% detected once. Investigators excluded patients with uncontrolled infection, other autoimmune disease, pregnancy or lactation. The diagnostic basis comprised clinical symptoms, serum thyroxine and TRAb, thyroid ultrasound and orbital computed tomography.

The chain carries TRBV12-3 or TRBV12-4 and TRBJ1-5, with 11 bases matching TRBD1. The material sequenced was blood. The receptor's source is a woman aged 50 to 60 with Graves' hyperthyroidism that later progressed to Graves' ophthalmopathy. The CDR3 loop reads CASSAPGQGEQPQHF. The CDR3 DNA sequence: TGTGCCAGCAGCGCGCCGGGACAGGGGGAGCAGCCCCAGCATTTT.